Described below is a single T cell receptor beta chain sequence and its context. The antigen is unknown. The entry originates in a study of T cells in Graves' hyperthyroidism and ophthalmopathy. The study, taken as a whole, reports: Expanded thyroid clonotypes (above 0.001) were mostly also found in blood.

What was amplified from RNA transcripts were TCR beta CDR3 regions. When the TCR CDR3 underwent first-round RT-PCR, the HTBI primer set was used. Each CDR3 protein is one row after TCRdb ran MiXCR on the multiplex PCR reads. The data hold about 570,000 distinct CDR3 sequences, with about half observed a single time. Uncontrolled infections, other autoimmune diseases, pregnancy or lactation led to exclusion of patients. Thyroid ultrasound, orbital computed tomography, clinical symptoms, and serum thyroxine and TRAb underpinned diagnoses. V trimming: 6 bases; J trimming: 6 bases; junction bases outside the gene matches: 3. The CDR3 totals 12 residues. Germline V gene sequence: CDR1 MDHEN, CDR2 SYDVKM.

This rearrangement joins TRBV28 to TRBJ2-7, with TRBD1 identical over 9 bases. Sequenced material: peripheral blood or thyroid tissue (not recorded which). This TCR came from an adult woman with Graves' disease, either hyperthyroidism or ophthalmopathy (not recorded which). The DNA of the CDR3 is TGTGCCAGCAGCTACAGGGGGCCCGAGCAGTACTTC. This gives the protein CASSYRGPEQYF.